Listed here are 21 T cell receptor beta chains from one sample, sequenced in a study of beta chain features in type 1 diabetes. Whole-study results and caveats: In every one of the four CD4+ subsets, TCRB CDR3s were moderately but significantly shorter in Type 1 diabetes patients.

Since all of the isolated RNA was reverse transcribed, expressed TCRB transcripts were what got sequenced. Only in-frame clones appear in the TCRdb table, and some are missing; sequencing was by immunoSEQ multiplex PCR. The sample has 250,000 to 300,000 clones, roughly an eighth seen once. The antigens these receptors bind are not known. The specimen sequenced was naive CD4+ T cells from blood. The receptors derive from a man younger than 45 with type 1 diabetes.

Only a few counts were recorded for this clone. The genes are TRBV5-1 and TRBJ2-7, with 8 bases lining up with TRBD1. The V and J ends lost 5 bases and 5 bases, in that order; junction bases with no gene match: 3. The CDR3 has 12 residues. The V gene's germline CDR1 is SGHRS and CDR2 YFSETQ. The CDR3 region is CASRSTGDEQYF. The CDR3 DNA reads TGCGCCAGCAGATCGACAGGGGACGAGCAGTACTTC.

This clone was detected a few times. J is TRBJ2-5 and V is TRBV27; 7 bases align to TRBD1. CDR3 length: 14 amino acids. Looked up from germline, CDR1 is MNHEY and CDR2 is SMNVEV (reference sequence). Trimming took 5 bases from V and 1 from J; bases not matched to a gene: 4. The CDR3: CASSKGQSQETQYF. The CDR3 bases are TGTGCCAGCAGTAAGGGACAGAGCCAAGAGACCCAGTACTTC.

V and J are TRBV2 and TRBJ2-7; maybe TRBD1 (5 bases). Trimming took 3 bases from V and 7 from J, leaving 13 bases between them. Germline lookup yields CDR1 SNHLY and CDR2 FYNNEI. The length of the CDR3 is 13 residues. The CDR3 loop reads CASSDRTPVEQYF. The CDR3 coding sequence is TGTGCCAGCAGTGATCGGACACCCGTGGAGCAGTACTTC. The variable domain in full, with the rest retrieved from reference TRBV2 and TRBJ2-7, is EPEVTQTPSHQVTQMGQEVILRCVPISNHLYFYWYRQILGQKVEFLVSFYNNEISEKSEIFDDQFSVERPDGSNFTLKIRSTKLEDSAMYFCASSDRTPVEQYFGPGTRLTVT.

This clone was observed a handful of times. The chain is built from TRBV5-4 and TRBJ2-5, with 8 bases identical to TRBD2. Germline assignment: CDR1 SGHNT and CDR2 YYREEE (reference sequence). Germline trimming cut 2 bases from V and 3 bases from J; bases unmatched to any gene: 6. The CDR3 has 15 residues. The chain's CDR3 is CASSLSHGREETQYF. The CDR3 DNA follows: TGTGCCAGCAGCTTAAGTCACGGGAGGGAAGAGACCCAGTACTTC.

The CDR3 DNA reads as TGTGCCAGCAGCTCCCCAGCGGGAGGGACTTTCAATGAGCAGTTCTTC. Protein: CASSSPAGGTFNEQFF. This chain uses TRBV5-4 with TRBJ2-1; 10 positions agree with TRBD2. V shed 3 bases, J shed 6 bases, and the junction held 9 bases outside the gene matches. The CDR3 sequence is 16 residues long. Germline values: CDR1 SGHNT, CDR2 YYREEE (reference sequence).

V gene TRBV29-1 combines with J gene TRBJ2-2; D remains ambiguous. The CDR3 totals 14 residues. CDR1 is SQVTM, CDR2 ANQGSEA, per germline. V shed 2 bases and J shed 4 bases, with 11 bases lying between them. CDR3 sequence: CSVEFGLGTGELFF. Written as DNA, the CDR3 is TGCAGCGTTGAATTTGGGCTCGGCACCGGGGAGCTGTTTTTT.

This clone was seen more than once but under ten times. The chain combines TRBV6-5 with TRBJ2-3; TRBD2 might be the D (6 bases). CDR3 length: 15 residues. CDR1 is MNHEY and CDR2 is SVGAGI in the germline V gene. V was clipped by 5 bases and J by 2 bases, with 14 bases between them. The CDR3 here is CASSTGLQITDTQYF. In nucleotides, the CDR3 is TGTGCCAGCAGTACGGGACTTCAAATCACAGATACGCAGTATTTT.

This clone was detected a few times. The CDR3 DNA reads as TGTGCCAGCAGCCAAGGATCTAGCGTGAACACCGGGGAGCTGTTTTTT. The encoded protein is CASSQGSSVNTGELFF. The V call is TRBV4-2, the J call TRBJ2-2; perhaps TRBD2 as D (6 bases). Trimming took 1 base from V and 1 from J, leaving 10 bases between them. CDR3 length: 16 residues. Germline CDR1 LGHNA, CDR2 YNFKEQ.

The chain recombines TRBV29-1 with TRBJ2-7, with D possibly matching TRBD1 (6 bases). The ends were cut back, 0 bases at V and 1 base at J, with 10 bases in the middle. Germline CDR1 is SQVTM and CDR2 is ANQGSEA. The CDR3 runs 14 residues. CDR3 nucleotide sequence: TGCAGCGTTGAAGAAGGGACATCTTCCTACGAGCAGTACTTC. Protein: CSVEEGTSSYEQYF.

This clone was counted only a few times. This chain connects TRBV13 to TRBJ2-2, with a tentative D call TRBD2 (6 bases). V lost 2 bases, J lost 6 bases, and 10 bases lay in between. Germline CDR1 and CDR2: PRHDT and FYEKMQ (reference sequence). The CDR3 is 14 amino acids. As DNA, the CDR3 is TGTGCCAGCAGCTTAACCCGGAGGGCCGGGGAGCTGTTTTTT. As protein: CASSLTRRAGELFF.

This clone was observed a handful of times. The chain joins TRBV9 to TRBJ2-7; 9 bases are a match to TRBD1. From germline, CDR1 is SGDLS and CDR2 YYNGEE. The CDR3 runs 16 residues. The junction had 8 bases not matched to a gene; V was cut back by 2 bases and J by 2 bases. In nucleotides, the CDR3 is TGTGCCAGCAGCGTCCTACCCGGGACAGGGACCTACGAGCAGTACTTC. Translated, it gives CASSVLPGTGTYEQYF.

The V call is TRBV6-5, the J call TRBJ1-2, with 10 bases matching TRBD1. With V trimmed by 6 bases and J by 7 bases, 8 bases remained unmatched. This CDR3 has 14 amino acids. The germline gives CDR1 MNHEY, CDR2 SVGAGI. CDR3 sequence: CASRTPGDRGGYTF. For the CDR3, the DNA is TGTGCCAGCAGGACCCCCGGGGACAGGGGTGGCTACACCTTC.

This clone occurred a few times. CDR3 DNA sequence: TGTGCCAGCAGCTGGGAGGGGCGTGTGGGATACGAGCAGTACTTC. It translates to CASSWEGRVGYEQYF. This chain uses TRBV5-6 with TRBJ2-7, with 7 bases identical to TRBD2. CDR1 and CDR2 (germline): SGHDT, YYEEEE. The CDR3 is 15 amino acids. Unmatched junction bases numbered 10, after V lost 3 bases and J lost 4 bases.

J is TRBJ2-1 and V is TRBV30; weak D call: TRBD2 (5 bases). Looked up from germline, CDR1 is GTSNPN and CDR2 is SVGIG (reference sequence). Trimming stripped 0 bases from V and 15 bases from J, with 18 bases between. CDR3 length equals 13 residues. The CDR3 is CAWSVKGAELRFF. In DNA, the CDR3 is TGTGCCTGGAGTGTAAAGGGAGCAGAGTTAAGGTTCTTC.

The rearrangement joins TRBV28 to TRBJ2-2; possible D gene TRBD1, 6 bases. V was trimmed by 5 bases and J by 4 bases, leaving 17 bases between them. The CDR3 runs 16 residues. Germline loops: CDR1 MDHEN, CDR2 SYDVKM. Here the CDR3 reads CASSPTGRGGTGELFF. The CDR3, as DNA: TGTGCCAGCAGTCCGACGGGCAGGGGCGGCACCGGGGAGCTGTTTTTT.

This clone was detected only a few times. The rearrangement joins TRBV11-2 to TRBJ2-7; the match to TRBD2 covers 7 bases. Trimming took 6 bases from V and 4 from J; bases not matched to a gene: 9. The CDR3 consists of 14 residues. The germline V gene has CDR1 SGHAT and CDR2 FQNNGV. The CDR3 sequence: CASRRGGSAYEQYF. The DNA of the CDR3 is TGTGCCAGCAGGAGAGGCGGGAGCGCATACGAGCAGTACTTC.

The V gene is TRBV20-1, the J gene TRBJ1-2; D not resolved. CDR1 DFQATT and CDR2 SNEGSKA come from the germline V gene (reference sequence). V lost 4 bases, J lost 5 bases, and 8 bases lay in between. The CDR3 is 11 amino acids. The CDR3 reads CSAIIEYGYTF. The CDR3 DNA is TGCAGTGCTATTATCGAGTATGGCTACACCTTC.

DNA of the CDR3: TGTGCCAGCAGCTCCCGGACAGGGGAAAAACTGTTTTTT. This codes for CASSSRTGEKLFF. The V gene is TRBV9, the J gene TRBJ1-4, with 8 bases that match TRBD1. CDR1 and CDR2 from the germline V gene are SGDLS and YYNGEE. CDR3 length: 13 amino acids. Losses at the gene ends were 4 bases for V and 8 bases for J; bases not matched to a gene: 4.

V is TRBV25-1 and J is TRBJ1-2; D is perhaps TRBD1 (5 bases). CDR1 MGHDK and CDR2 SYGVNS come from the germline V gene. Trimming took 3 bases from V and 7 from J, leaving 18 bases between them. This CDR3 has 15 amino acids. This CDR3 reads CASSEPGKTSLGYTF. As DNA, the CDR3 is TGTGCCAGCAGTGAGCCAGGGAAGACCTCTCTTGGCTACACCTTC.

CDR3 bases: TGTGCCAGCTCACCTCAGGGGGCGGCCTCCTTCGCGGACGAGCAGTACTTC. Its translation is CASSPQGAASFADEQYF. The chain has TRBV18 and TRBJ2-7; TRBD1 matches 8 bases. Per germline, CDR1 KGHSH and CDR2 LQKENI. With V trimmed by 3 bases and J by 5 bases, 15 bases remained unmatched. The CDR3 is made up of 17 amino acids.

The chain joins TRBV19 to TRBJ1-2; D unresolved. V was shortened by 6 bases and J by 2 bases, with 16 bases between the two germline ends. The CDR3 extends over 15 amino acids. CDR1 and CDR2 (germline): LNHDA, SQIVND (reference sequence). The CDR3 DNA is TGTGCCAGTAGGGACCACGGGAGTTCGAACTATGGCTACACCTTC. Its protein is CASRDHGSSNYGYTF.